These T cell receptor beta chains were read from a single sample in a study of blood T cell repertoires in COVID-19. Sequenced by immunoSEQ multiplex PCR; TCRdb stores in-frame clones only, minus some. Altogether 160,000 or so clones are present, around 92% being singletons, with the ten largest covering approximately 3%. The sequenced sample was peripheral blood. All receptors come from a man in his fifties or sixties with acute or convalescent COVID-19. Each CDR3 is given with its conserved first and last residue. Fields, in order: J gene, D gene, clone size, V gene, CDR3 DNA, CDR3 protein. A D gene is named only where the DNA matches it firmly. Expanded clones are given a class, and other clones once, few, many or no size at all.

>TRBJ1-2|-|-|TRBV18
TGTGCCAGCTCACCGGACACTTATAACTATGGCTACACCTTC
CASSPDTYNYGYTF
>TRBJ2-1|TRBD1|once|TRBV3-1/TRBV3-2
TGTGCCACCAAGGGGACAGGCTCCTACAATGAGCAGTTCTTC
CATKGTGSYNEQFF
>TRBJ2-7|-|-|TRBV9
TGTGCCAGCAGCGTAGCTCCAGCCTACGAGCAGTACTTC
CASSVAPAYEQYF
>TRBJ1-1|-|-|TRBV12-3/TRBV12-4
TGTGCCAGCGGGTCCTCGGGTGAAGCTTTCTTT
CASGSSGEAFF
>TRBJ1-1|-|once|TRBV5-1
TGCGCCAGCAGCTCAAGTCTTGGTACAGTGAACACTGAAGCTTTCTTT
CASSSSLGTVNTEAFF
>TRBJ2-7|TRBD1|-|TRBV18
TGTGCCAGCTCACCGGGGACAGGGGACTACGAGCAGTACTTC
CASSPGTGDYEQYF
>TRBJ1-2|-|-|TRBV7-2
TGTGCCAGCAGCGCCGGGCCCGGCGGAGGCCGTGGCTACACCTTC
CASSAGPGGGRGYTF
>TRBJ2-3|TRBD2|-|TRBV4-3
TGCGCCAGCAGCCCCTCGGGACTAGCGGGGTGGGATACGCAGTATTTT
CASSPSGLAGWDTQYF
>TRBJ1-2|-|-|TRBV28
TGTGCCAGCAGTAGCGGGGCCATAGAGTACGGCTACACCTTC
CASSSGAIEYGYTF
>TRBJ1-2|-|-|TRBV5-1
TGCGCCAGCAGATCGTCGGGGACACAGCTTAACTATGGCTACACCTTC
CASRSSGTQLNYGYTF
>TRBJ2-4|TRBD1|few|TRBV19
TGTGCCAGTAGTATTGAGGGACAGACCAGCATTCAGTACTTC
CASSIEGQTSIQYF
>TRBJ2-5|TRBD1|once|TRBV6-5
TGTGCCAGCAGCGGTAGACAGGGGGCCGGTGAGACCCAGTACTTC
CASSGRQGAGETQYF
>TRBJ1-6|-|-|TRBV12-3/TRBV12-4
TGTGCCAGCAGCCCCGGAGGGCAGACACCCCTCCACTTT
CASSPGGQTPLHF
>TRBJ1-3|-|-|TRBV19
TGTGCCAGTAGTGTCCGACAGGTGGTCGCTGGAAACACCATATATTTT
CASSVRQVVAGNTIYF
>TRBJ2-7|-|-|TRBV10-3
TGTGCCATTGCTACGGGATCCAACTACGAGCAGTACTTC
CAIATGSNYEQYF
>TRBJ1-2|TRBD1|-|TRBV4-1
TGCGCCAGCAGCCAAGACAGCAGACAGGGGTCGGGCTACACCTTC
CASSQDSRQGSGYTF
>TRBJ1-6|TRBD1|once|TRBV5-4
TGTGCCAGCAGCTTGGGGACAGGGAGCCCGCTGGGGAAGTCACCCCTCCACTTT
CASSLGTGSPLGKSPLHF